These 10 T cell receptor beta chains were sequenced from one sample in a study of shared clonotypes between healthy human individuals. Assay used: immunoSEQ multiplex PCR; TCRdb lists only in-frame clones, some missing. The table lists approximately 2,000,000 clones, just under 95% of them singletons, with 0.37% in the top ten. The specimen was naive CD4+ T cells from PBMCs. As to subset: CD45RA+ positively selected. The receptors come from a man aged 18 to 30 in good health. Some clones in this sample may be carry-over from other donors' samples.

This chain joins TRBV7-8 and TRBJ2-7; D is undetermined. The CDR3 extends over 13 amino acids. The germline V gene encodes CDR1 SGHVS and CDR2 FQNEAQ. V shed 4 bases and J shed 4 bases, with 11 bases lying between them. The CDR3: CASSSPPFYEQYF. The CDR3 DNA sequence: TGTGCCAGCAGCTCCCCTCCCTTTTACGAGCAGTACTTC.

The gene calls are TRBV9 and TRBJ2-3; D unresolved. The CDR3 runs to 15 residues. Trimming cost V 4 bases and J 5 bases, with 17 bases left between them. Germline CDR1 SGDLS, CDR2 YYNGEE. CDR3 nucleotide sequence: TGTGCCAGCAGCCCTGACGGTAACTCGGTAGATACGCAGTATTTT. It is translated as CASSPDGNSVDTQYF. Complete variable domain (other parts from reference TRBV9 and TRBJ2-3): DSGVTQTPKHLITATGQRVTLRCSPRSGDLSVYWYQQSLDQGLQFLIQYYNGEERAKGNILERFSAQQFPDLHSELNLSSLELGDSALYFCASSPDGNSVDTQYFGPGTRLTVL.

The rearrangement links TRBV28 to TRBJ1-2; D unresolved. Trimming shortened V by 5 bases and J by 3 bases, and 4 bases separated the two germline ends. The CDR3 spans 11 residues. From germline, CDR1 is MDHEN and CDR2 SYDVKM. CDR3 residues: CASSGHYGYTF. In DNA, the CDR3 is TGTGCCAGCAGTGGACACTATGGCTACACCTTC.

The chain has TRBV19 and TRBJ2-4; 7 nucleotides match TRBD2. Germline CDR1 and CDR2: LNHDA and SQIVND (reference sequence). J was trimmed by 8 bases and V by 7 bases; bases with no gene match: 11. The CDR3 spans 14 residues. DNA of the CDR3: TGTGCCAGTACAGCGGGGACCTTCCCGGACATTCAGTACTTC. Its translation is CASTAGTFPDIQYF.

The CDR3 is CASSLSGNSAGNTIYF. CDR3 nucleotide sequence: TGTGCCAGCAGTTTGAGTGGCAATTCGGCTGGAAACACCATATATTTT. V gene TRBV28 combines with J gene TRBJ1-3; D remains ambiguous. The CDR3 is 16 amino acids. The V gene's germline CDR1 is MDHEN and CDR2 SYDVKM. V lost 3 bases and J lost 2, with 14 bases in between. Based on the CDR3 plus reference TRBV28 and TRBJ1-3, the full variable domain is DVKVTQSSRYLVKRTGEKVFLECVQDMDHENMFWYRQDPGLGLRLIYFSYDVKMKEKGDIPEGYSVSREKKERFSLILESASTNQTSMYLCASSLSGNSAGNTIYFGEGSWLTVV.

The chain uses TRBV7-2 and TRBJ1-3, with 10 positions matching TRBD1. V trimming: 4 bases; J trimming: 3 bases; junction bases outside the gene matches: 6. Germline loops: CDR1 SGHTA, CDR2 FQGNSA. The CDR3 runs 16 residues. CDR3 in DNA: TGTGCCAGCAGCTCCCGGACAGGGGGTATTGGAAACACCATATATTTT. Translated: CASSSRTGGIGNTIYF. Looking up the rest from reference TRBV7-2 and TRBJ1-3 gives the full variable domain: GAGVSQSPSNKVTEKGKDVELRCDPISGHTALYWYRQSLGQGLEFLIYFQGNSAPDKSGLPSDRFSAERTGGSVSTLTIQRTQQEDSAVYLCASSSRTGGIGNTIYFGEGSWLTVV.

In its sample, this clone was seen a few times. The genes are TRBV30 and TRBJ1-2; 8 bases are a match to TRBD1. Trimming at V came to 4 bases and at J to 3 bases, leaving 10 bases not matched to a gene. Germline loops: CDR1 GTSNPN, CDR2 SVGIG (reference sequence). This CDR3 is 15 amino acids long. The CDR3 loop is CAWKGTGLLDYGYTF. The CDR3 nucleotides read TGTGCCTGGAAGGGGACAGGACTATTGGACTATGGCTACACCTTC.

CDR3 sequence reads: CAISGPEAQYSGNTIYF. The CDR3 DNA reads as TGTGCCATCAGTGGCCCTGAGGCTCAGTACTCTGGAAACACCATATATTTT. The chain combines TRBV10-3 with TRBJ1-3; no definite D call. The germline V gene has CDR1 ENHRY and CDR2 SYGVKD. Trimming shortened V by 4 bases and J by 0 bases, and 16 bases separated the two germline ends. This CDR3 comprises 17 residues.

This clone showed up just once. The chain combines TRBV7-3 with TRBJ2-5; the D gene is possibly TRBD2 (6 bases). The CDR3 is made up of 14 amino acids. V lost 2 bases and J 4 bases, leaving 11 bases between the germline ends. Per germline, CDR1 SGHTA and CDR2 FQGTGA. CDR3 coding DNA: TGTGCCAGCAGCTTAGCGCCTAGCGCAGAGACCCAGTACTTC. This encodes CASSLAPSAETQYF.

The rearrangement links TRBV27 to TRBJ2-3, with D possibly matching TRBD1 (6 bases). This CDR3 comprises 16 residues. The germline V gene has CDR1 MNHEY and CDR2 SMNVEV (reference sequence). V was cut by 4 bases and J by 4 bases, with 18 bases left in between. The CDR3 sequence is CASSSSVGAWPDTQYF. CDR3 sequence (DNA): TGTGCCAGCAGTTCGTCCGTGGGGGCGTGGCCAGATACGCAGTATTTT.